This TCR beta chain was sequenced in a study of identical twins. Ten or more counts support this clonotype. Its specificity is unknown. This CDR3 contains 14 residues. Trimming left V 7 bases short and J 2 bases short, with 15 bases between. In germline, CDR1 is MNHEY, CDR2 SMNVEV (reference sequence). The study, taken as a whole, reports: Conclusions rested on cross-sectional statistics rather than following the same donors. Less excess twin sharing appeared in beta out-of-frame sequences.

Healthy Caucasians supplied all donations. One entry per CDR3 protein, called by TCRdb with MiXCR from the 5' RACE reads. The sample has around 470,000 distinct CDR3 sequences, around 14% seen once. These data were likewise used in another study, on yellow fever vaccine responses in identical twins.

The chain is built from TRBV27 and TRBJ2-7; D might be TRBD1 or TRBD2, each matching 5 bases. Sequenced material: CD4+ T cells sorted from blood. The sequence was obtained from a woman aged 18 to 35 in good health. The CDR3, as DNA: TGTGCCAGCAAACCTATGGGACCCGCCTACGAGCAGTACTTC. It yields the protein CASKPMGPAYEQYF.